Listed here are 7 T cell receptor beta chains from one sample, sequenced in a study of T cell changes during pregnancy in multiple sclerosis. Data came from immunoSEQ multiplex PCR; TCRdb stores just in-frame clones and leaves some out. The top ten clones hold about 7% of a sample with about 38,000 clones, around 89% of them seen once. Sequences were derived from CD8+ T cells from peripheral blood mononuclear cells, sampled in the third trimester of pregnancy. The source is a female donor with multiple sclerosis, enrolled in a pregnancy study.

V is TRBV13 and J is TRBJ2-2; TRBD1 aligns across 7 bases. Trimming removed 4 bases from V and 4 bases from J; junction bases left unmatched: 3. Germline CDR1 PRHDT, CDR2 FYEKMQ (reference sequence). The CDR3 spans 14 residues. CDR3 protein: CASSSDRATGELFF. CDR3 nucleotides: TGTGCCAGCAGCTCTGACAGGGCCACCGGGGAGCTGTTTTTT.

CDR3 nucleotides: TGCGCCAGCAGCCAAGGTTTTATCCGGGACAGCCACAATGAGCAGTTCTTC. As protein: CASSQGFIRDSHNEQFF. The chain joins TRBV4-3 to TRBJ2-1; 7 positions agree with TRBD1. Per the germline V gene, CDR1 is LGHNA and CDR2 is YSLEER. Trimming took 1 base from V and 5 from J; bases not matched to a gene: 11. This CDR3 has 17 residues.

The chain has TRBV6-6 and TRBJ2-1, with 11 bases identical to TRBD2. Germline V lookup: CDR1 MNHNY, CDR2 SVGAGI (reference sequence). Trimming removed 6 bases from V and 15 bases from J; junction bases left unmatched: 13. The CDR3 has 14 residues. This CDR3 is CASSPQGSGGAMFF. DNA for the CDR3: TGTGCCAGCAGCCCCCAGGGTAGCGGGGGGGCAATGTTCTTC.

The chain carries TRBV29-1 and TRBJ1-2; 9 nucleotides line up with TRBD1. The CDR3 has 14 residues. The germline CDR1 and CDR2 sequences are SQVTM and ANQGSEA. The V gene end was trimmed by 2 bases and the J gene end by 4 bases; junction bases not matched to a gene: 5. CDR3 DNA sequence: TGCAGCGTTGAAAGGGGGACAGGGACCTATGGCTACACCTTC. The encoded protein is CSVERGTGTYGYTF.

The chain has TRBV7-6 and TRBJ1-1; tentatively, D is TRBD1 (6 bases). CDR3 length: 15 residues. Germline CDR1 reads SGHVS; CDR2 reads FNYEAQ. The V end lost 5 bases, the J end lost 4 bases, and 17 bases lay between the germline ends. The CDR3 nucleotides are TGTGCCAGCAGCCCCGGGGTGGGGGCGAGCACTGAAGCTTTCTTT. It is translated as CASSPGVGASTEAFF.

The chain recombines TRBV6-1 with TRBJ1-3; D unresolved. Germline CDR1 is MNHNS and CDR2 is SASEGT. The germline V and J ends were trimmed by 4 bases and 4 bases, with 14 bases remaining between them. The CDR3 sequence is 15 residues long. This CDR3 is CASSAEDGSGNTIYF. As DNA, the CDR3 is TGTGCCAGCAGTGCCGAAGACGGGTCCGGAAACACCATATATTTT.

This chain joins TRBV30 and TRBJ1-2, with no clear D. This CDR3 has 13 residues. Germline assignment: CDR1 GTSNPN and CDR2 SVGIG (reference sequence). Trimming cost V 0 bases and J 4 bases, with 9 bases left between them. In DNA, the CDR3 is TGTGCCTGGAGTGTTGCATTCAGCTATGGCTACACCTTC. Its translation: CAWSVAFSYGYTF.